These T cell receptor beta chains were read from a single sample in a study of memory CD8 T cells in hepatitis C reinfection. Libraries were prepared by immunoSEQ multiplex PCR; TCRdb keeps only in-frame clonotypes and omits some of them. The sample gives 45,000 to 55,000 clones, 85% to 90% of which show up once; approximately 1% is in the top ten. The sequenced sample consisted of naive CD8+ T cells sorted from blood. The receptors here all came from a man aged 18 to 29 with hepatitis C virus infection. The CDR3 runs from the conserved cysteine through the conserved F or W. D genes are given only for firm matches. The size of a clone is reported for some rows only, either as once, few or many, or as a class for expanded clones.

clone_size: -
j_call: TRBJ1-2
d_call: -
v_call: TRBV19
cdr3_nt: TGTGCCAGTACCCCAGGGTTTTTTCCGGCCTATGGCTACACCTTC
cdr3_aa: CASTPGFFPAYGYTF

clone_size: few
j_call: TRBJ1-1
d_call: TRBD1
v_call: TRBV5-6
cdr3_nt: TGTGCCAGCAGCTGGGGACAGGGGAACACTGAAGCTTTCTTT
cdr3_aa: CASSWGQGNTEAFF

clone_size: once
j_call: TRBJ1-2
d_call: -
v_call: TRBV6-5
cdr3_nt: TGTGCCAGCAGGTTTACGGGACTTACGAACTATGGCTACACCTTC
cdr3_aa: CASRFTGLTNYGYTF

clone_size: -
j_call: TRBJ2-1
d_call: TRBD2
v_call: TRBV13
cdr3_nt: TGTGCCAGCAGTTCCGGACTAGCGGGGTCCAATGAGCAGTTCTTC
cdr3_aa: CASSSGLAGSNEQFF

clone_size: -
j_call: TRBJ2-5
d_call: TRBD2
v_call: TRBV27
cdr3_nt: TGTGCCAGCAGTACGGAGGCTAGCGGCGCGGGGGAGACCCAGTACTTC
cdr3_aa: CASSTEASGAGETQYF

clone_size: -
j_call: TRBJ2-5
d_call: -
v_call: TRBV19
cdr3_nt: TGTGCCAGTAGTTCCGGGACACCGGTCTGGACCCAGTACTTC
cdr3_aa: CASSSGTPVWTQYF

clone_size: -
j_call: TRBJ1-5
d_call: -
v_call: TRBV19
cdr3_nt: TGTGCCAGTAGTGATGGGGAGAGAAGCAATCAGCCCCAGCATTTT
cdr3_aa: CASSDGERSNQPQHF

clone_size: -
j_call: TRBJ2-3
d_call: -
v_call: TRBV2
cdr3_nt: TGTGCCAGCCGGGATCAGGGGCTAGCGGCCTCACCGCAGTATTTT
cdr3_aa: CASRDQGLAASPQYF

clone_size: -
j_call: TRBJ2-3
d_call: -
v_call: TRBV7-2
cdr3_nt: TGTGCCAGCAGCTTAGACAGCCCCGAAGATACGCAGTATTTT
cdr3_aa: CASSLDSPEDTQYF

clone_size: -
j_call: TRBJ2-5
d_call: TRBD2
v_call: TRBV28
cdr3_nt: TGTGCCAGCAGTTTCGCTAGCGGGAGGTCGGACCCCGAGACCCAGTACTTC
cdr3_aa: CASSFASGRSDPETQYF

clone_size: -
j_call: TRBJ2-5
d_call: -
v_call: TRBV5-4
cdr3_nt: TGTGCCAGCAGCTTGGCCGATGGCAGACAAGAGACCCAGTACTTC
cdr3_aa: CASSLADGRQETQYF

clone_size: -
j_call: TRBJ2-1
d_call: -
v_call: TRBV4-1
cdr3_nt: TGCGCCAGCAGCCATGCGGGGACGACCAATGAGCAGTTCTTC
cdr3_aa: CASSHAGTTNEQFF

clone_size: -
j_call: TRBJ2-6
d_call: -
v_call: TRBV19
cdr3_nt: TGTGCCAGTAACGTTAGAGATACTGGGGCCAACGTCCTGACTTTC
cdr3_aa: CASNVRDTGANVLTF

clone_size: -
j_call: TRBJ2-3
d_call: TRBD2
v_call: TRBV9
cdr3_nt: TGTGCCAGCAGCGTAGCGGGACTAGTAGTAGATACGCAGTATTTT
cdr3_aa: CASSVAGLVVDTQYF

clone_size: -
j_call: TRBJ2-5
d_call: TRBD1
v_call: TRBV6-6
cdr3_nt: TGTGCCAGCAGTACCGGGACAGGGGGCCAAGAGACCCAGTACTTC
cdr3_aa: CASSTGTGGQETQYF

clone_size: -
j_call: TRBJ2-3
d_call: -
v_call: TRBV19
cdr3_nt: TGTGCCAGTAGCCTGAGCGGACGGGACTCAGATACGCAGTATTTT
cdr3_aa: CASSLSGRDSDTQYF

clone_size: -
j_call: TRBJ2-2
d_call: -
v_call: TRBV7-6
cdr3_nt: TGTGCCAGCAGCTTAGAGGACAGGGAGCTGTTTTTT
cdr3_aa: CASSLEDRELFF

clone_size: -
j_call: TRBJ2-5
d_call: TRBD2
v_call: TRBV7-9
cdr3_nt: TGTGCCAGCAGCTCCCCCGGGATAGCGGGGGGGAAGGAGACCCAGTACTTC
cdr3_aa: CASSSPGIAGGKETQYF

clone_size: -
j_call: TRBJ2-1
d_call: -
v_call: TRBV10-3
cdr3_nt: TGTGCCATCAGTGAGTCTTCGACAGCATACAATGAGCAGTTCTTC
cdr3_aa: CAISESSTAYNEQFF

clone_size: -
j_call: TRBJ2-3
d_call: -
v_call: TRBV28
cdr3_nt: TGTGCCAGCAGTCTGACTGCGGCAGATACGCAGTATTTT
cdr3_aa: CASSLTAADTQYF

clone_size: once
j_call: TRBJ1-1
d_call: -
v_call: TRBV21-1
cdr3_nt: TGTGCCGGATGGGACAGGATGAACACTGAAGCTTTCTTT
cdr3_aa: CAGWDRMNTEAFF

clone_size: -
j_call: TRBJ1-1
d_call: -
v_call: TRBV4-1
cdr3_nt: TGCGCCAGCAGCCGCCCCCCCGCGGAAGCTTTCTTT
cdr3_aa: CASSRPPAEAFF

clone_size: -
j_call: TRBJ2-2
d_call: -
v_call: TRBV6-1
cdr3_nt: TGTGCCAGCAGTGACAGTTTCTTATCCACCGGGGAGCTGTTTTTT
cdr3_aa: CASSDSFLSTGELFF

clone_size: -
j_call: TRBJ1-1
d_call: -
v_call: TRBV27
cdr3_nt: TGTGCCAGCAGTCCCCCGGGAGGGACTGAAGCTTTCTTT
cdr3_aa: CASSPPGGTEAFF

clone_size: few
j_call: TRBJ1-1
d_call: -
v_call: TRBV5-1
cdr3_nt: TGCGCCAGCAGCTTTGAGGTGAACACTGAAGCTTTCTTT
cdr3_aa: CASSFEVNTEAFF

clone_size: -
j_call: TRBJ2-3
d_call: TRBD1
v_call: TRBV4-3
cdr3_nt: TGCGCCAGCAGCCAAGATCACAGGGGTTCGGCAGATACGCAGTATTTT
cdr3_aa: CASSQDHRGSADTQYF

clone_size: -
j_call: TRBJ2-1
d_call: TRBD2
v_call: TRBV28
cdr3_nt: TGTGCCAGCAGATCTCCGGTGGGGACTTGGACTAGCGGGAGGGCCAACTCCTACAATGAGCAGTTCTTC
cdr3_aa: CASRSPVGTWTSGRANSYNEQFF

clone_size: -
j_call: TRBJ1-2
d_call: TRBD1
v_call: TRBV2
cdr3_nt: TGTGCCAGCAGTGAAACAGGGGGCGACTATGGCTACACCTTC
cdr3_aa: CASSETGGDYGYTF